These 9 T cell receptor beta chains were all obtained from the same sample, sequenced in a study of shared clonotypes between healthy human individuals. Some clones are missing from TCRdb's copy, which holds only in-frame ones; the method was immunoSEQ multiplex PCR. Found here are 1,100,000 or so clones, 70% to 80% of them singletons; the top ten hold 0.5% to 0.6%. The specimen sequenced was memory CD4+ T cells from PBMCs. Subset described: CD45RA-negative fraction. These receptors were taken from a man younger than 35 in good health. Some clones in this sample may be carry-over from other donors' samples.

Note on this clone: Relative to the germline gene, one junction end is altered; a read error may explain this. The chain combines TRBV11-2 with TRBJ2-3; maybe TRBD2 (6 bases). Looked up from germline, CDR1 is SGHAT and CDR2 is FQNNGV. This CDR3 is built from 15 residues. The CDR3 loop is CASGLPAGSTDTQYF. CDR3 coding DNA: TGTGCCAGCGGCTTGCCGGCGGGGTCCACAGATACGCAGTATTTT.

The V and J genes are TRBV6-6 and TRBJ1-1, with a possible D match to TRBD1 (6 bases). Germline CDR1 and CDR2: MNHNY and SVGAGI (reference sequence). The CDR3 totals 15 residues. V shed 5 bases and J shed 5 bases, with 18 bases lying between them. For the CDR3, the DNA is TGTGCCAGCAGTGGACAGTGGGAATGGGGAACTGAAGCTTTCTTT. Residues: CASSGQWEWGTEAFF.

This clone was observed a handful of times. The gene calls are TRBV7-9 and TRBJ2-6; D unresolved. The V gene's germline CDR1 is SEHNR and CDR2 FQNEAQ (reference sequence). V was clipped by 5 bases and J by 0 bases, with 2 bases between them. CDR3 length: 13 residues. As DNA, the CDR3 is TGTGCCAGCAGCGTCTCTGGGGCCAACGTCCTGACTTTC. Residues: CASSVSGANVLTF.

This rearrangement joins TRBV7-9 to TRBJ2-2; D is ambiguous. Germline assignment: CDR1 SEHNR and CDR2 FQNEAQ (reference sequence). The V end was cut by 2 bases, the J end by 5 bases, with 18 bases between. The CDR3 is 17 amino acids. The chain's CDR3 is CASSLSFAGVETGELFF. In DNA, the CDR3 is TGTGCCAGCAGCTTAAGCTTTGCAGGAGTTGAAACCGGGGAGCTGTTTTTT.

The gene calls are TRBV5-1 and TRBJ2-6; D is ambiguous. V was cut by 4 bases and J by 4 bases, with 9 bases left in between. The CDR3 extends over 14 amino acids. Germline V lookup: CDR1 SGHRS, CDR2 YFSETQ. The CDR3 sequence is CASSPVLGANVLTF. CDR3 in DNA: TGCGCCAGCAGCCCCGTTTTGGGGGCCAACGTCCTGACTTTC.

This clone was detected only once. The V and J genes are TRBV7-2 and TRBJ1-2; D possibly corresponds to TRBD1 (6 bases). CDR3 size: 18 residues. Trimming removed 0 bases from V and 6 bases from J, with 23 bases in between. Germline V gene data show CDR1 as SGHTA and CDR2 as FQGNSA. DNA for the CDR3: TGTGCCAGCAGCTTAGCTCGACAGGTGCTCGGTAGTAGAGATGGCTACACCTTC. Protein: CASSLARQVLGSRDGYTF.

The CDR3 DNA reads as TGTGCCAGCAGCCGCAGTACGGGGCAGGGCTACGAGCGGCAGTACTTC. As protein: CASSRSTGQGYERQYF. The gene calls are TRBV7-8 and TRBJ2-7, with D perhaps given as TRBD1 or TRBD2 (5 bases each). The germline gives CDR1 SGHVS, CDR2 FQNEAQ. V gave up 5 bases and J gave up 9 bases, with 26 bases separating them. This CDR3 has 16 residues.

Concerning this clone itself: This specimen includes other DNA sequences encoding the same CDR3. The DNA of the CDR3 is TGTGCCAGCAGTTCACGCTACGAGCAGTACTTC. The encoded protein is CASSSRYEQYF. This rearrangement joins TRBV6-5 to TRBJ2-7, with D hard to call. This CDR3 comprises 11 residues. CDR1 and CDR2 (germline): MNHEY, SVGAGI. Trimming stripped 4 bases from V and 3 bases from J, with 4 bases between.

The rearrangement uses TRBV2 and TRBJ1-2; TRBD1 matches at 7 bases. Germline-derived CDR1 and CDR2 are SNHLY and FYNNEI. CDR3 size: 14 residues. With 5 bases clipped from V and 4 bases from J, the junction kept 7 bases outside the gene matches. CDR3 sequence (DNA): TGTGCCAGCAGTAGGGACAGAGCCGGCTATGGCTACACCTTC. Its protein is CASSRDRAGYGYTF.